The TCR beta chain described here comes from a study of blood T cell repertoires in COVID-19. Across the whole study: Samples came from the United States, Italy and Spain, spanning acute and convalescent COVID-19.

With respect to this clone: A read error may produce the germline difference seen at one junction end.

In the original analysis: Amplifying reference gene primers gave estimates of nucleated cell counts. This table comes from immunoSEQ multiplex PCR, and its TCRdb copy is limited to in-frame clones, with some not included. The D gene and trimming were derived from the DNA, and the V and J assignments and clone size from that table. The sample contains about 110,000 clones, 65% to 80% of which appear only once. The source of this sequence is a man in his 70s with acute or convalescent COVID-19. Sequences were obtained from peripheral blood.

The CDR3 nucleotides are TGTGCTAGCAGCCCTGAGACAGCTAGCAATCAGCCCCAGCATTTT. Translating it yields CASSPETASNQPQHF. The rearrangement joins TRBV7-7 to TRBJ1-5; D is perhaps TRBD1 (5 bases). The CDR3 loop spans 15 amino acids. The germline V gene has CDR1 SSHAT and CDR2 FNYEAQ (reference sequence).